A selection of T cell receptor beta chains follows, all from one sample in a study of blood T cells in healthy people across ages. MiXCR, run by TCRdb on the 5' RACE reads, gives a single entry per CDR3 protein. The sample lists about 620,000 distinct CDR3 sequences, roughly 21% seen once, with 3.6% in the top ten. Sequences were obtained from blood. The receptors stem from a man between 65 and 80 years old in good health. Each CDR3 is given with its conserved first and last residue. The D gene is left open where the match is weak. Clone size is not always given. Where it is, it says once, few, many or a class for expanded clones.

v_gene: TRBV7-6; d_gene: .; j_gene: TRBJ2-7; abundance: .; CDR3aa: CASSERQAVSYEQYF; CDR3nt: TGTGCCAGCAGTGAACGACAGGCCGTTTCCTACGAGCAGTACTTC
v_gene: TRBV12-3/TRBV12-4; d_gene: .; j_gene: TRBJ2-1; abundance: .; CDR3aa: CASSGYGYSEQFF; CDR3nt: TGTGCCAGCAGCGGTTACGGTTACTCAGAGCAGTTCTTC
v_gene: TRBV9; d_gene: .; j_gene: TRBJ2-1; abundance: few; CDR3aa: CASSGSGRTGEQFF; CDR3nt: TGTGCCAGCAGCGGGTCGGGTAGAACAGGGGAGCAGTTCTTC
v_gene: TRBV3-1; d_gene: .; j_gene: TRBJ2-7; abundance: few; CDR3aa: CASSHELANYEQYF; CDR3nt: TGTGCCAGCAGCCATGAGCTAGCGAACTACGAGCAGTACTTC
v_gene: TRBV2; d_gene: .; j_gene: TRBJ2-1; abundance: .; CDR3aa: CASKTGPHNEQFF; CDR3nt: TGTGCCAGCAAGACCGGACCCCACAATGAGCAGTTCTTC
v_gene: TRBV18; d_gene: .; j_gene: TRBJ1-2; abundance: many; CDR3aa: CASSPPGGYGYTF; CDR3nt: TGTGCCAGCAGCCCCCCAGGAGGATATGGCTACACCTTC
v_gene: TRBV7-2; d_gene: .; j_gene: TRBJ2-2; abundance: few; CDR3aa: CASSPRSGVNTGELFF; CDR3nt: TGTGCCAGCAGCCCCCGCTCTGGGGTTAACACCGGGGAGCTGTTTTTT
v_gene: TRBV7-2; d_gene: TRBD2; j_gene: TRBJ2-7; abundance: few; CDR3aa: CASSLETTSGRFGQYF; CDR3nt: TGTGCCAGCAGCTTAGAAACGACTAGCGGGAGATTCGGGCAGTACTTC
v_gene: TRBV12-3/TRBV12-4; d_gene: TRBD2; j_gene: TRBJ2-3; abundance: .; CDR3aa: CASSPPGGLDTQYF; CDR3nt: TGTGCCAGCAGTCCTCCGGGAGGCCTTGATACGCAGTATTTT
v_gene: TRBV29-1; d_gene: .; j_gene: TRBJ1-3; abundance: .; CDR3aa: CSVRVSGNTIYF; CDR3nt: TGCAGCGTCAGAGTTTCTGGAAACACCATATATTTT
v_gene: TRBV4-2; d_gene: TRBD2; j_gene: TRBJ2-1; abundance: .; CDR3aa: CASSQGVGGTSGSTRGNEQFF; CDR3nt: TGTGCCAGCAGCCAAGGAGTGGGGGGGACTAGCGGGAGCACCAGAGGGAATGAGCAGTTCTTC
v_gene: TRBV5-1; d_gene: TRBD2; j_gene: TRBJ2-3; abundance: .; CDR3aa: CASSLREGLAGDTQYF; CDR3nt: TGCGCCAGCAGCTTGCGAGAGGGACTAGCGGGAGATACGCAGTATTTT
v_gene: TRBV29-1; d_gene: TRBD2; j_gene: TRBJ2-7; abundance: .; CDR3aa: CSVYSGTPYEQYF; CDR3nt: TGCAGCGTCTATAGCGGGACTCCCTACGAGCAGTACTTC
v_gene: TRBV3-1; d_gene: .; j_gene: TRBJ2-5; abundance: .; CDR3aa: CASSQDVAGRETQYF; CDR3nt: TGTGCCAGCAGCCAAGACGTGGCTGGGCGGGAGACCCAGTACTTC
v_gene: TRBV12-3/TRBV12-4; d_gene: .; j_gene: TRBJ2-7; abundance: few; CDR3aa: CASSLADTGRHEQYF; CDR3nt: TGTGCCAGCAGTTTAGCTGATACAGGGAGGCACGAGCAGTACTTC
v_gene: TRBV20-1; d_gene: TRBD2; j_gene: TRBJ2-1; abundance: .; CDR3aa: CSAREGTSSYNEQFF; CDR3nt: TGCAGTGCTAGAGAGGGGACTAGCAGCTACAATGAGCAGTTCTTC
v_gene: TRBV20-1; d_gene: TRBD2; j_gene: TRBJ2-7; abundance: many; CDR3aa: CSARDGGGSSYEQYF; CDR3nt: TGCAGTGCTAGAGATGGGGGGGGATCCTCCTACGAGCAGTACTTC
v_gene: TRBV6-1; d_gene: .; j_gene: TRBJ2-7; abundance: few; CDR3aa: CASSASQAANGEQYF; CDR3nt: TGTGCCAGCAGCGCTAGCCAGGCCGCTAACGGCGAGCAGTACTTC
v_gene: TRBV5-1; d_gene: TRBD2; j_gene: TRBJ2-3; abundance: .; CDR3aa: CASGDRVAGGSTDTQYF; CDR3nt: TGCGCCAGCGGTGATCGTGTAGCGGGAGGGAGCACAGATACGCAGTATTTT
v_gene: TRBV12-3/TRBV12-4; d_gene: TRBD2; j_gene: TRBJ2-1; abundance: .; CDR3aa: CASSTSGGWNEQFF; CDR3nt: TGTGCCAGCAGCACTAGCGGGGGGTGGAATGAGCAGTTCTTC
v_gene: TRBV5-1; d_gene: .; j_gene: TRBJ2-1; abundance: few; CDR3aa: CASSLARSQFF; CDR3nt: TGCGCCAGCAGCCTAGCGCGGAGCCAGTTCTTC
v_gene: TRBV7-8; d_gene: .; j_gene: TRBJ2-4; abundance: .; CDR3aa: CASSLVGGQGQNIQYF; CDR3nt: TGTGCCAGCAGCTTAGTGGGGGGGCAGGGGCAAAACATTCAGTACTTC